This T cell receptor (beta chain) was captured in a study of cytomegalovirus exposure and HLA in healthy donors (dated by TCRdb to the late 2010s). For the study in its entirety: An earlier analysis of around 600 of the donors reported approximately 300 Gb of sequence data and around 110 million unique TCR beta sequences from about 179 million T cells. Around 320 gigabases of sequencing data and approximately 84 million unique TCR sequences were included in an early release covering about 700 HLA-typed donors. Of the roughly 400 genotyped donors, 65% to 90% fell in the genetic ancestry cluster associated with self-reported Caucasian donors. The aim of the study was to test whether cataloging public T cell receptors could identify signatures of past pathogen exposure. The study used immunosequencing to profile the T cell repertoires of about 670 subjects and linked those repertoires to cytomegalovirus serostatus. Besides the first cohort of 666 subjects, a separate validation cohort made up of 95 to 150 different subjects was used. To predict cytomegalovirus infection status, the study brought together high-throughput TCR immunosequencing, statistical association of individual TCRs with disease status, and machine learning. A later analysis re-examined previously published TCR beta repertoires from hundreds of donors and added high-resolution HLA genotyping to investigate patterns of TCR occurrence. Rather than using new phenotypic data, the later analysis identified candidate immune exposures from TCR beta sequences and from how often those sequences occurred across donors. An earlier analysis of approximately 500 of the donors applied high-throughput TCR beta sequencing to assess whether each TCR beta V gene segment acted as functional or pseudogenic. Donor age, sex, ethnicity and CMV serostatus were compiled alongside the repertoire data. A later genetic analysis took genome-wide SNP genotypes for about 55% of the roughly 670 donors and used that subset as a discovery cohort. Every discovery cohort repertoire had been produced on one sequencing platform. HLA typing covered class I and class II loci at four-digit resolution. The number of typed donors differed by locus: about 629-630 for A, B, C, DRB1 and DQB1; 500 to 550 for DQA1; approximately 600 for DPA1; and some 430 for DPB1. Roughly five DR-DQ haplotypes were handled as single units for association and clustering, since linkage in the cohort was strong. Among about 370 genotyped donors of the cohort, an average of around 250,000 unique TCR beta nucleotide sequences was sequenced per donor, of which about 18% were non-productive. What the study reported, not specific to this receptor: Most TCR sequences were seen in very few donors, while some public TCRs were found in many individuals. A group of highly shared sequence variants was considered likely to be a technical artifact of the sequencing pipeline. According to a later analysis, parvovirus B19, influenza, CMV and Epstein-Barr virus appeared linked to several top co-occurrence clusters. The authors suggested that the approach could potentially be extended to other disease states and immunological phenotypes. The cohort was sequenced for TCR beta chains only, and without alpha or paired-chain data the features that could be detected were limited. Linkage disequilibrium might explain the correlated functional status among segregating V segments, but an unknown experimental factor could not be ruled out. In a later analysis, HLA-associated TCR beta chains were found to be more clonally expanded and to have lower generation probabilities than equally common non-associated chains. Because counts were too low, 15 to 20 rarely observed V segments, including chromosome 9 orphons, were excluded from the earlier analysis of some 540 of the donors. Compared with the approximately 600-donor mean, donors in an Asian-associated ancestry cluster had fewer N-insertions in productive TCRs, according to a later genetic analysis. When HLA alleles, especially DR and DQ, strongly co-occurred, attributing TCR associations to individual alleles was difficult. An earlier analysis of approximately 570 of the donors showed that most TCR beta V segments appeared in productive rearrangements either about 90% or about 30% of the time, which broadly matched IMGT annotations. In both the original and validation cohorts, the classifier was reported to diagnose cytomegalovirus status with high specificity and sensitivity. Roughly uniform sequencing depth across donors was assumed in presence/absence analyses, although this assumption may not hold. In a later analysis, most CMV-associated TCR beta chains were found to appear HLA-restricted, with HLA associations seemingly driven largely by CMV exposure. V-gene and J-gene trimming of TCR beta chains was associated with a missense DCLRE1C variant in a later genetic analysis, and the association was replicated in an independent cohort. Some IMGT-functional V segments, including TRBV6-2 and TRBV6-3, could not be told apart with the 87-base-pair reads, so those segments were excluded. CMV serostatus was the only immune exposure information available for the cohort. In a later analysis, the rate of TCR association differed among HLA loci, with DRB1 alleles having the most associated TCRs and HLA-C alleles having the fewest. In a later analysis, over 15,000 TCR beta sequences were associated with specific HLA alleles at a false discovery rate of 0.05. In vitro tests confirmed that a few of the cytomegalovirus-associated TCR beta chains recognize cytomegalovirus antigens. A total of fewer than 200 TCR beta chains were listed by the study as associated with cytomegalovirus. Because HLA typing was unavailable for some donors at each locus, only the typed subset was used in association tests. A further reported finding was that TCR beta sequences accurately predicted the HLA-A and HLA-B alleles for most subjects in the first cohort.

Of note for this clone: Its antigen target is currently unknown. Within one base of it there is no much larger clone, and no base qualities were kept.

CDR3 length: 14 amino acids, cysteine to phenylalanine. Only the CDR3 region is kept as DNA, spanning 42 bases read in frame from base 1. V and J lose 0 bases and 4 bases, and a span of 9 bases separates them. CDR1 and CDR2 are drawn from the germline V gene: LGHNA, YSLEER. Libraries were constructed by the immunoSEQ multiplex PCR assay. The multiplex PCR relied on a mix of 60 forward primers for TCR Vbeta segments and 13 reverse primers for TCR Jbeta segments. The CDR3 region of rearranged TCR beta genes was amplified from genomic DNA by a multiplex PCR assay. The amplified TCR beta libraries were sequenced on the Illumina HiSeq System as 87-base-pair reads. The paper's processing steps were these. A later analysis counted about 80 million unique TCR beta chains across the roughly 700 repertoires, and 10 million to 11 million of these chains were shared by at least two donors. A nearest-neighbor algorithm error-corrected the raw reads and collapsed the reads into unique sequences, merging closely related sequences to remove PCR and sequencing errors. V, D and J gene segments were assigned by aligning CDR3 sequences to IMGT reference sequences. Each retained sequence needed at least a six-nucleotide match to both a V gene segment and a J gene segment. A rearrangement was called productive if the CDR3 had no stop codons and remained in frame with V and J, and every other rearrangement was called non-productive. CDR3 was defined according to IMGT convention as the region running from the second conserved V-encoded cysteine to the conserved J-encoded phenylalanine. The earlier analysis of about 560 of the donors excluded any sequence lacking an unambiguous match to a single V gene segment. In an earlier analysis of approximately 590 of the donors, V segments were called functional above 56.7% productive rearrangements and were called segregating when the between-donor standard deviation exceeded 5%. A statistical classification framework was built for diagnosing cytomegalovirus status from the catalog of TCR beta chain sequences. A later analysis assigned V and J genes by comparing TCR nucleotide sequences with IMGT/GENE-DB human TR gene sequences. A later analysis assigned CDR3 sequences and most-parsimonious VDJ recombination scenarios with the TCRdist pipeline. A later analysis defined each TCR beta chain by its CDR3 amino acid sequence plus V-gene family, and excluded reads lacking a unique V-gene family. A later analysis removed several hundred highly shared, low-generation-probability nucleotide sequences to deal with suspected cross-contamination and a sequencing artifact. In a later analysis, a clonal expansion index was calculated for each public chain from normalized within-repertoire ranks of inferred template counts. In a later analysis, generation probabilities were computed using a VDJ recombination model fitted to out-of-frame rearrangements, and the results were checked against IGoR. A later analysis scored TCR-TCR, TCR-HLA and TCR-CMV co-occurrence with hypergeometric tests, applying a repertoire-size bias correction to TCR pairs. To estimate false discovery rates, a later analysis permuted the HLA or CMV assignments 20 times. In a later analysis, co-occurring TCRs were grouped with DBSCAN, and TCRdist sequence similarity was added when clustering was performed within HLA-allele-positive subsets. Repertoires with fewer than 30,000 or more than 120,000 public chains were left out of co-occurrence clustering, as were about five repertoires with anomalous nucleotide sharing. The source is immuneACCESS, and TCRdb retained only in-frame sequences with V and J called. Part of the clones is not carried over; for the studies checked, unresolved V genes explain less than half of this, and the remainder is unexplained. V and J calls and clone size come straight from that table; D and trimming were deduced from the DNA. This sample gives about 130,000 clones in total; roughly 82% of them show up just once. The ten largest make up 0.95% to 1.5% of the sample.

The cohort consisted of more than 650 healthy bone marrow donors. At the time of sampling, every cohort member was nominally healthy, though immune exposures that went unrecorded were likely present. The donor was CMV seronegative and belonged to the group of over 350 seronegative cohort members. A peripheral blood sample was collected from each donor, and TCR beta sequencing was performed on peripheral blood mononuclear cells. The Qiagen DNeasy Blood Extraction Kit was used to extract genomic DNA from the blood cell samples. This sequence originates from a boy aged 5-17 years in good health and CMV-seronegative. The V gene is TRBV4-3 and the J gene is TRBJ1-1, with no D gene named confidently. Material for sequencing was PBMCs. The CDR3 protein is CASSQDLTVTEAFF. In nucleotide form, the sequence is TGCGCCAGCAGCCAAGATCTAACAGTCACTGAAGCTTTCTTT.